The 12 T cell receptor beta chains below were found in one sample sequenced in a study of chemoradiotherapy in HPV16-positive cancers. Clones were sequenced by immunoSEQ multiplex PCR, and TCRdb holds only the in-frame ones, with some missing. The sample holds 40,000 to 65,000 clones, roughly 90% seen once. The sample here was blood, taken from a patient who underwent chemoradiotherapy. The receptors here all came from a human donor with HPV-associated anogenital cancer.

The chain links TRBV19 to TRBJ2-3; tentative D call: TRBD2 (5 bases). The CDR3 sequence is 14 residues long. Trimming took 4 bases from V and 7 from J, leaving 15 bases between them. The germline V gene has CDR1 LNHDA and CDR2 SQIVND (reference sequence). The CDR3 loop is CASSSRDTTNTQYF. The CDR3 coding sequence is TGTGCCAGTAGTAGCCGGGATACGACTAATACGCAGTATTTT.

The chain carries TRBV5-5 and TRBJ2-7; 9 positions match TRBD1. With V trimmed by 4 bases and J by 3 bases, 5 bases remained unmatched. CDR1 is SGHKS and CDR2 is YYEKEE in the germline V gene (reference sequence). The CDR3 is 14 residues long. In DNA, the CDR3 is TGTGCCAGCAGCAGGGACAGGGCAGTCTACGAGCAGTACTTC. Amino acids: CASSRDRAVYEQYF.

The rearrangement uses TRBV4-3 and TRBJ1-2; maybe TRBD1 (6 bases). Germline V gives CDR1 LGHNA, CDR2 YSLEER. V lost 0 bases, J lost 5 bases, and 13 bases lay in between. There are 15 residues in the CDR3. CDR3 residues: CASSQDFAGAYGYTF. The CDR3 DNA sequence: TGCGCCAGCAGCCAAGACTTTGCAGGGGCATATGGCTACACCTTC.

This sequence joins TRBV19 and TRBJ1-5; the D gene is possibly TRBD1 (6 bases). CDR3 length: 14 amino acids. Trimming removed 6 bases from V and 5 bases from J, with 14 bases in between. In germline, CDR1 is LNHDA, CDR2 SQIVND (reference sequence). CDR3 coding DNA: TGTGCCAGTAGGAGCAGGGGCGGCGATCAGCCCCAGCATTTT. As protein: CASRSRGGDQPQHF.

The gene calls are TRBV2 and TRBJ1-4, with D perhaps matching TRBD1 (5 bases). The CDR3 runs to 13 residues. V shed 7 bases and J shed 6 bases, with 12 bases lying between them. Germline V gene data show CDR1 as SNHLY and CDR2 as FYNNEI. This CDR3 reads CASIEGTHEKLFF. In DNA form, the CDR3 reads TGTGCCAGCATCGAAGGGACTCATGAAAAACTGTTTTTT. The full variable domain, with the rest looked up from reference TRBV2 and TRBJ1-4, is EPEVTQTPSHQVTQMGQEVILRCVPISNHLYFYWYRQILGQKVEFLVSFYNNEISEKSEIFDDQFSVERPDGSNFTLKIRSTKLEDSAMYFCASIEGTHEKLFFGSGTQLSVL.

In this sample, this clone turned up a few times. The CDR3 here is CASRKSLNSPLHF. DNA of the CDR3: TGTGCCAGCAGGAAAAGTTTGAATTCACCCCTCCACTTT. This chain joins TRBV6-6 and TRBJ1-6; D gene unclear. The CDR3 is made up of 13 amino acids. Trimming took off 6 bases at V and 7 bases at J, with 10 bases between the two ends. Germline values: CDR1 MNHNY, CDR2 SVGAGI (reference sequence).

The chain couples TRBV29-1 to TRBJ2-5; D is undetermined. CDR3 length: 12 residues. V was trimmed by 0 bases and J by 1 base, leaving 3 bases between them. Germline assignment: CDR1 SQVTM and CDR2 ANQGSEA. In DNA, the CDR3 is TGCAGCGTTGAAGAGGGCCAAGAGACCCAGTACTTC. This codes for CSVEEGQETQYF.

This chain links TRBV6-9 with TRBJ1-5, with 7 bases that match TRBD1. The V gene's germline CDR1 is MNHGY and CDR2 SVAAGI. Trimming at V came to 5 bases and at J to 4 bases, leaving 8 bases not matched to a gene. This CDR3 region has 15 residues. CDR3 region: CASSSADRRNQPQHF. The CDR3 DNA is TGTGCCAGCAGTAGTGCGGACAGGAGAAATCAGCCCCAGCATTTT.

The rearrangement links TRBV5-6 to TRBJ1-1, with D unclear. Per the germline V gene, CDR1 is SGHDT and CDR2 is YYEEEE. The CDR3 has 15 amino acids. V shed 6 bases and J shed 3 bases, with 18 bases lying between them. CDR3 in DNA: TGTGCCAGCACCACTATAGGTATTAGGGACACTGAAGCTTTCTTT. Protein: CASTTIGIRDTEAFF.

The rearrangement uses TRBV19 and TRBJ2-1, with 8 nucleotides matching TRBD2. This CDR3 has 15 amino acids. V dropped 3 bases and J dropped 9; count of bases not matched to a gene: 10. Per germline, CDR1 LNHDA and CDR2 SQIVND (reference sequence). The CDR3 reads CASSIPGRGTSEQFF. Here the CDR3 DNA reads TGTGCCAGTAGTATCCCCGGGAGGGGGACAAGTGAGCAGTTCTTC. The whole variable domain, remainder taken from reference TRBV19 and TRBJ2-1, is DGGITQSPKYLFRKEGQNVTLSCEQNLNHDAMYWYRQDPGQGLRLIYYSQIVNDFQKGDIAEGYSVSREKKESFPLTVTSAQKNPTAFYLCASSIPGRGTSEQFFGPGTRLTVL.

The chain recombines TRBV4-2 with TRBJ2-3; 11 nucleotides line up with TRBD2. The CDR3 loop spans 18 amino acids. V was pared by 4 bases and J by 6 bases, with 15 bases of the junction left unmatched. Germline CDR1 and CDR2: LGHNA and YNFKEQ. This CDR3 reads CASSPLPGVAGGPDTQYF. CDR3 DNA: TGTGCCAGCAGCCCCCTTCCGGGAGTAGCGGGGGGGCCGGATACGCAGTATTTT.

The rearrangement uses TRBV6-5 and TRBJ1-6; D might be TRBD1 (6 bases). The germline V gene has CDR1 MNHEY and CDR2 SVGAGI. The CDR3 is 14 residues long. Trimming took off 6 bases at V and 8 bases at J, with 14 bases between the two ends. The CDR3: CASSRTATDSPLHF. The CDR3 bases are TGTGCCAGCAGCAGGACAGCAACTGATTCACCCCTCCACTTT.